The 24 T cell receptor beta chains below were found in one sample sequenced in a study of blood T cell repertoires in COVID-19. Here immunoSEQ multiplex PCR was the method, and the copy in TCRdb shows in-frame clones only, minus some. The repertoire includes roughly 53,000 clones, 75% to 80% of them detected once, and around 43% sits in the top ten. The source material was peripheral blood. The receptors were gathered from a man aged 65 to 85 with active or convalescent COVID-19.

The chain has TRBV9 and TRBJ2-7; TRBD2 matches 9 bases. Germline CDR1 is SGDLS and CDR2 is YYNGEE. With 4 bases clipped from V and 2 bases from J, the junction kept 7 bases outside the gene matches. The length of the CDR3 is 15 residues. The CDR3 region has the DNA TGTGCCAGCAGCCCAACCGCTAGCGGGGCCTACGAGCAGTACTTC. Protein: CASSPTASGAYEQYF.

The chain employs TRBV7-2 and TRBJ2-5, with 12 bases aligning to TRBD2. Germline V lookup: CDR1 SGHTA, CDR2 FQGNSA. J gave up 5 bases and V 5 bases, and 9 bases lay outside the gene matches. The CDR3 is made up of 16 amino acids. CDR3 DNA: TGTGCCAGCAGCGCTCCGACTAGCGGGGGTGTGGAGACCCAGTACTTC. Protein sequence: CASSAPTSGGVETQYF.

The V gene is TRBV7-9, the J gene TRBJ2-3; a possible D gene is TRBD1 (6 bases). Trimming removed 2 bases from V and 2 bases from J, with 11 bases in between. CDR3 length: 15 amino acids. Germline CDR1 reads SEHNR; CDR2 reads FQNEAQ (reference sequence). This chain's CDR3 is CASSLLGQITDTQYF. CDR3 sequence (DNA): TGTGCCAGCAGCTTATTGGGACAAATCACAGATACGCAGTATTTT.

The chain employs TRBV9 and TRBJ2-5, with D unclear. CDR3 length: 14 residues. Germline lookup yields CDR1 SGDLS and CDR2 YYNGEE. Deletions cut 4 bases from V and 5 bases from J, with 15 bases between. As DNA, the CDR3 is TGTGCCAGCAGCCGTATCGGAGCCGGGGAGACCCAGTACTTC. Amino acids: CASSRIGAGETQYF. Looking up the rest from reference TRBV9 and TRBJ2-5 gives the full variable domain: DSGVTQTPKHLITATGQRVTLRCSPRSGDLSVYWYQQSLDQGLQFLIQYYNGEERAKGNILERFSAQQFPDLHSELNLSSLELGDSALYFCASSRIGAGETQYFGPGTRLLVL.

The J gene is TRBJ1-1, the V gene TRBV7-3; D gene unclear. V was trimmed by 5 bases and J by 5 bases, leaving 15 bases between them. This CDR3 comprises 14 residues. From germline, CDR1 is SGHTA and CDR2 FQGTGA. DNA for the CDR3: TGTGCCAGCAGCCCCGCGGGCGGCGGGACTGAAGCTTTCTTT. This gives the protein CASSPAGGGTEAFF.

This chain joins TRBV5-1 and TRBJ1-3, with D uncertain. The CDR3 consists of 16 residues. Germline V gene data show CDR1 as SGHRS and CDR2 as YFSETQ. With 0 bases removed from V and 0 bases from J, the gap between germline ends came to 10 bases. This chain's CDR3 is CASSLDGSNSGNTIYF. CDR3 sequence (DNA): TGCGCCAGCAGCTTGGACGGGTCGAACTCTGGAAACACCATATATTTT.

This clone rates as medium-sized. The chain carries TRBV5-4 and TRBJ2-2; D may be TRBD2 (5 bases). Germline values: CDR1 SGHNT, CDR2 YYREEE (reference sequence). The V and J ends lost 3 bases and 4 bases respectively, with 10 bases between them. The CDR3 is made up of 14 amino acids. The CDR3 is CASSYGVGTGELFF. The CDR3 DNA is TGTGCCAGCAGCTACGGGGTTGGCACCGGGGAGCTGTTTTTT.

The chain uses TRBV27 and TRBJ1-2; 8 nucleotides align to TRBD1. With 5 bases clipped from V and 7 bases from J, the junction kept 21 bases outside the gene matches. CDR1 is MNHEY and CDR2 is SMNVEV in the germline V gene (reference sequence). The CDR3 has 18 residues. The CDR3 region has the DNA TGTGCCAGCAGTCCGCGCCCCCTGGCGCCAGGGGGCAGGAGTGGCTACACCTTC. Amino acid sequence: CASSPRPLAPGGRSGYTF.

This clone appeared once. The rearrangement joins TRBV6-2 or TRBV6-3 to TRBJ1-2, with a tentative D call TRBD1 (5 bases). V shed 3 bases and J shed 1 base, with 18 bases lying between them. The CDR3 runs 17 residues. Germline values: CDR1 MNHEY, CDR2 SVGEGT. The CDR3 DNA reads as TGTGCCAGCAGTTATCCTAGCGCAGGGAGGAATAACTATGGCTACACCTTC. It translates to CASSYPSAGRNNYGYTF.

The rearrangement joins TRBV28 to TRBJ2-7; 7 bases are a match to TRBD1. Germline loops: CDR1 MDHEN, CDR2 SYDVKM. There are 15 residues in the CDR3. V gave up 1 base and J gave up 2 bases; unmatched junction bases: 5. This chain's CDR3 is CASSLLGTETYEQYF. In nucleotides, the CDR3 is TGTGCCAGCAGTTTATTAGGGACAGAGACCTACGAGCAGTACTTC.

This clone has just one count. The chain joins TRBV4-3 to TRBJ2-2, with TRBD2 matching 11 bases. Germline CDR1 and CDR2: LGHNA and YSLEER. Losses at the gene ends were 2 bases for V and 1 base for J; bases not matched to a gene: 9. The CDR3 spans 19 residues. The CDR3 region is CASSQRWGTSGGNTGELFF. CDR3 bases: TGCGCCAGCAGCCAAAGATGGGGGACTAGCGGAGGGAACACCGGGGAGCTGTTTTTT.

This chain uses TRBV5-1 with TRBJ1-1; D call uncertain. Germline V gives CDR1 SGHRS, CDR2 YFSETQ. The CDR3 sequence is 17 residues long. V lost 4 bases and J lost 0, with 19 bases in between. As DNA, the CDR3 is TGCGCCAGCAGCCCGGGAGGAGGGTTCGGATTGAACACTGAAGCTTTCTTT. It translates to CASSPGGGFGLNTEAFF.

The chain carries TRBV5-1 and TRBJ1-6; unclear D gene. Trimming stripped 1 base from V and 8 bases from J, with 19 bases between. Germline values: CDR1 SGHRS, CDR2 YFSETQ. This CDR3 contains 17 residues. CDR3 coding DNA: TGCGCCAGCAGCTTGCGGTCAGGCTTTCATCGTGATTCACCCCTCCACTTT. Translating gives CASSLRSGFHRDSPLHF.

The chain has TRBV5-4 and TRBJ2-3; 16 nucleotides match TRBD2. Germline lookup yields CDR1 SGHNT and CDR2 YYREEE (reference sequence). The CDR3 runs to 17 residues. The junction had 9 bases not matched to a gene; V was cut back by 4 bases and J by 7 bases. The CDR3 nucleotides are TGTGCCAGCAGCCCCGGGACTAGCGGGGGGGCCATGAATACGCAGTATTTT. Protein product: CASSPGTSGGAMNTQYF.

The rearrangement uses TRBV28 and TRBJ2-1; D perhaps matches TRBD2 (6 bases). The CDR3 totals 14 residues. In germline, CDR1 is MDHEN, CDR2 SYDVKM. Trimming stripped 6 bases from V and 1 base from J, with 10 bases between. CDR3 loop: CASREGTSYNEQFF. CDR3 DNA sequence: TGTGCCAGCAGAGAGGGGACTTCCTACAATGAGCAGTTCTTC.

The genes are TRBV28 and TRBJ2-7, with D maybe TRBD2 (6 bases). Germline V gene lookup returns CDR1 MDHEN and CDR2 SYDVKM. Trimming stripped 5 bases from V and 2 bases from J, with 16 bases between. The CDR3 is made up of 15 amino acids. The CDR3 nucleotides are TGTGCCAGCAGTCCCCGGCTAGCGCCTACCTACGAGCAGTACTTC. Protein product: CASSPRLAPTYEQYF.

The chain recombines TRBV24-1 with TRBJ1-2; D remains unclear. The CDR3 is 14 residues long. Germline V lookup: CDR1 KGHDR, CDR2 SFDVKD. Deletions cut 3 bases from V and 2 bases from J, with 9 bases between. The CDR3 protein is CATSDPSFNYGYTF. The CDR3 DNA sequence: TGTGCCACCAGTGATCCGTCCTTCAACTATGGCTACACCTTC.

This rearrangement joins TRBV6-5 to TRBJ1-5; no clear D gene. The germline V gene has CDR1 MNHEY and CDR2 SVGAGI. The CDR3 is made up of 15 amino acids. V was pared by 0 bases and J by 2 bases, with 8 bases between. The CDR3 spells CASSYSGSGNQPQHF. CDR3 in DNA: TGTGCCAGCAGTTACTCGGGGAGTGGCAATCAGCCCCAGCATTTT.

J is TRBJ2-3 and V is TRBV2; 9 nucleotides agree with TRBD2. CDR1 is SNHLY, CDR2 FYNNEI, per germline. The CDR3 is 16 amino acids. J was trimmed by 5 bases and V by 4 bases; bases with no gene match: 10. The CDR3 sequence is CASSVRAGGQGDTQYF. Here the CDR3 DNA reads TGTGCCAGCAGTGTTCGAGCGGGGGGCCAGGGAGATACGCAGTATTTT.

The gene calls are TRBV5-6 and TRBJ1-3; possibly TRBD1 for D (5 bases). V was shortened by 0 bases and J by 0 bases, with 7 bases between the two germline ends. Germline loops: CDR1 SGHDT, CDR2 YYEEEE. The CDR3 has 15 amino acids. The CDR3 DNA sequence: TGTGCCAGCAGCTTGGTCCAGGGCTCTGGAAACACCATATATTTT. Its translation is CASSLVQGSGNTIYF.

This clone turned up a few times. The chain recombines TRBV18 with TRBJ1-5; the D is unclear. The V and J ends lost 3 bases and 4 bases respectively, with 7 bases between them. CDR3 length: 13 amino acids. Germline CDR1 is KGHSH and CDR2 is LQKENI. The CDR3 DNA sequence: TGTGCCAGCTCACCTACCCGGAATCAGCCCCAGCATTTT. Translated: CASSPTRNQPQHF. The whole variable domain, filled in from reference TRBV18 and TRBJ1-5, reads NAGVMQNPRHLVRRRGQEARLRCSPMKGHSHVYWYRQLPEEGLKFMVYLQKENIIDESGMPKERFSAEFPKEGPSILRIQQVVRGDSAAYFCASSPTRNQPQHFGDGTRLSIL.

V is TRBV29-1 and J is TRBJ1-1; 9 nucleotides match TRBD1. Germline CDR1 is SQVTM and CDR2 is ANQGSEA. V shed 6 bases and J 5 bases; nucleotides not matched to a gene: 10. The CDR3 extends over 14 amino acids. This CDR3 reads CSVLDRGKRTEAFF. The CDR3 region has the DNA TGCAGCGTCCTTGACAGGGGGAAAAGAACTGAAGCTTTCTTT. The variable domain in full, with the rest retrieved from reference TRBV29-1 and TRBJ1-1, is SAVISQKPSRDICQRGTSLTIQCQVDSQVTMMFWYRQQPGQSLTLIATANQGSEATYESGFVIDKFPISRPNLTFSTLTVSNMSPEDSSIYLCSVLDRGKRTEAFFGQGTRLTVV.

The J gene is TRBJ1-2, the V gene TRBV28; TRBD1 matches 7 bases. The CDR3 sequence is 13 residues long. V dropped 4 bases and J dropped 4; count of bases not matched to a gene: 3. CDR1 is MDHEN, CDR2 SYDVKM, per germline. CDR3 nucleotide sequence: TGTGCCAGCAGTTCTCGGACAGGCTATGGCTACACCTTC. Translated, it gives CASSSRTGYGYTF.

The CDR3 sequence: CASKLVGAASSYNEQFF. CDR3 sequence (DNA): TGTGCCAGCAAGCTCGTAGGGGCGGCCAGCTCCTACAATGAGCAGTTCTTC. The J gene is TRBJ2-1, the V gene TRBV2; maybe TRBD1 (5 bases). The CDR3 is 17 residues long. The V gene lost 7 bases and the J gene lost 0 bases, with 19 bases spanning the gap. The germline CDR1 and CDR2 sequences are SNHLY and FYNNEI.